The text below deals with one T cell receptor beta chain. Antigen specificity is unknown. The source of the sample is a study of OX40 agonist ivuxolimab in advanced cancers. Study-level results: At doses 0.1 to 3.0 mg/kg, CD4+ and CD8+ clones expanded. Partial responders receiving 0.1-3.0 mg/kg showed among the lowest clonal expansion.

Method: immunoSEQ multiplex PCR; TCRdb's copy keeps in-frame clones and lacks some. The table records over 75,000 clones, about 90% of them present only once. This TCR derives from an adult with an advanced solid tumor such as melanoma, head and neck, liver or kidney cancer. The specimen was CD4+ or CD8+ T cells sorted from blood, collected in a trial of the OX40 agonist ivuxolimab.

This CDR3 is CASSQNRGTQYF. The CDR3 nucleotides read TGTGCCAGCAGCCAAAACAGGGGTACGCAGTATTTT. V usage is TRBV7-3 and J usage is TRBJ2-3; TRBD1 agrees at 7 bases. Looked up from germline, CDR1 is SGHTA and CDR2 is FQGTGA. This CDR3 comprises 12 residues. The V and J ends lost 5 bases and 8 bases, in that order; junction bases with no gene match: 4.